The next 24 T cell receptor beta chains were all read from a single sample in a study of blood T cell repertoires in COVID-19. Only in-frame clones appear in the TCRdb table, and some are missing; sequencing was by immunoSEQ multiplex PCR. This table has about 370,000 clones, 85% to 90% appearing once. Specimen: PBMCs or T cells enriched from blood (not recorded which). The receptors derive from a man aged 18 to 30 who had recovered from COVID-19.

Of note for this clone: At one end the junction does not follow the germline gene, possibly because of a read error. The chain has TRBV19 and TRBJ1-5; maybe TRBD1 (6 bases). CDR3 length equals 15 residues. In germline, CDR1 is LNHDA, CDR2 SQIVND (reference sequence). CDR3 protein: CANSIPAGGWEPQHF. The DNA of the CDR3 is TGTGCCAATAGTATTCCCGCGGGGGGCTGGGAGCCCCAGCATTTT. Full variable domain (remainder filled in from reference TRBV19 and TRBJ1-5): DGGITQSPKYLFRKEGQNVTLSCEQNLNHDAMYWYRQDPGQGLRLIYYSQIVNDFQKGDIAEGYSVSREKKESFPLTVTSAQKNPTAFYLCANSIPAGGWEPQHFGDGTRLSIL.

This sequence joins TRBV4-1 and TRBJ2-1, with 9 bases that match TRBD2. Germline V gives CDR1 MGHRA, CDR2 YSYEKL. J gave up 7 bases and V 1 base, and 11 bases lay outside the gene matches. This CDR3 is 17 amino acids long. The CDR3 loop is CASSQGKVLAGSNEQFF. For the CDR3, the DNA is TGCGCCAGCAGCCAAGGAAAAGTCCTAGCGGGGTCGAATGAGCAGTTCTTC.

This CDR3 is CASSPRGLAGVSSTDTQYF. For the CDR3, the DNA is TGTGCCAGCAGCCCGCGGGGGCTAGCGGGAGTTAGTTCCACAGATACGCAGTATTTT. The chain joins TRBV7-9 to TRBJ2-3; 10 nucleotides line up with TRBD2. The CDR3 contains 19 residues. Germline V gene sequence: CDR1 SEHNR, CDR2 FQNEAQ (reference sequence). Trimming removed 5 bases from V and 2 bases from J; junction bases left unmatched: 16.

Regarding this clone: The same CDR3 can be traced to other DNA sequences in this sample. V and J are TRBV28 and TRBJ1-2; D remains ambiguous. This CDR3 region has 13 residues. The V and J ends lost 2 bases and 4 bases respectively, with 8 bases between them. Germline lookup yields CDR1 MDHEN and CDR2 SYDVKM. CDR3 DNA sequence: TGTGCCAGCAGTTTAAGCGGTTTCTATGGCTACACCTTC. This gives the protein CASSLSGFYGYTF.

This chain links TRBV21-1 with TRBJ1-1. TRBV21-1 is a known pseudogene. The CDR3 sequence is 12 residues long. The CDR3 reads CASSPTGTEAFF. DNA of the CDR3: TGTGCCAGCAGCCCGACTGGAACTGAAGCTTTCTTT.

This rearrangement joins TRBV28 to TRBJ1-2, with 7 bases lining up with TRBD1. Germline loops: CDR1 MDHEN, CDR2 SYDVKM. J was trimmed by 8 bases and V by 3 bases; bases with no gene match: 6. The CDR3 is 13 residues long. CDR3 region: CASSLRTGGGYTF. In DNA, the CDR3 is TGTGCCAGCAGTTTGAGGACAGGAGGCGGCTACACCTTC.

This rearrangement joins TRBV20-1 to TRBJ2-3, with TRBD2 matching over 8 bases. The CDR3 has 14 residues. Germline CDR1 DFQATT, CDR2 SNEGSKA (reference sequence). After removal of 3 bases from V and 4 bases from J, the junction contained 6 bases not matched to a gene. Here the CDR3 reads CSASTAGGSDTQYF. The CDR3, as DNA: TGCAGTGCTAGTACGGCGGGAGGTTCAGATACGCAGTATTTT.

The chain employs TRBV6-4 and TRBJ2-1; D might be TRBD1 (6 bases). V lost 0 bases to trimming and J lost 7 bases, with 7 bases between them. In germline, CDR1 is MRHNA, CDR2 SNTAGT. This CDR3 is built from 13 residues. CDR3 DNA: TGTGCCAGCAGTGACTCAGGGGGAAATGAGCAGTTCTTC. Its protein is CASSDSGGNEQFF.

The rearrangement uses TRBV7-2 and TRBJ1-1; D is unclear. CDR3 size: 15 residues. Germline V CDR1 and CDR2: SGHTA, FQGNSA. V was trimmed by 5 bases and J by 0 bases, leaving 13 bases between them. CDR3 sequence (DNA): TGTGCCAGCAGCCTGACTACCGCCGTGAACACTGAAGCTTTCTTT. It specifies CASSLTTAVNTEAFF.

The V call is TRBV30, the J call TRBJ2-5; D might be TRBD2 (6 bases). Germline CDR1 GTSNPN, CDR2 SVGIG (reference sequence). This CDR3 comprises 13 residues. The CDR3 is CGCGKGLGETQYF. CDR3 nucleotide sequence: TGTGGCTGCGGGAAGGGTTTAGGAGAGACCCAGTACTTC.

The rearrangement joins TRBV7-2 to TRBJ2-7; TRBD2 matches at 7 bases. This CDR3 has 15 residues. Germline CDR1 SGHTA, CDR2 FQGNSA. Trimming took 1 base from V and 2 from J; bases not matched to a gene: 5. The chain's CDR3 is CASSLDASGPYEQYF. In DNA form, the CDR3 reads TGTGCCAGCAGCTTAGATGCTAGCGGACCCTACGAGCAGTACTTC.

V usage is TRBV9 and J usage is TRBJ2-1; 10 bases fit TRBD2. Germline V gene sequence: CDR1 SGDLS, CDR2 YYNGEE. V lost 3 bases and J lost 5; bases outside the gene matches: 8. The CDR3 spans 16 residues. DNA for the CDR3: TGTGCCAGCAGCGGCCCTAGCGGGAGTTCCCACAATGAGCAGTTCTTC. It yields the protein CASSGPSGSSHNEQFF.

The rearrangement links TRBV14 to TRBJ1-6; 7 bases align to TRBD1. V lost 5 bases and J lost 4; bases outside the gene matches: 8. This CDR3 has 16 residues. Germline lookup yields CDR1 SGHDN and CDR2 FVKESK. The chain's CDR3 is CASSIRTGLYNSPLHF. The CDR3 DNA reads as TGTGCCAGCAGCATTCGGACAGGTCTTTATAATTCACCCCTCCACTTT.

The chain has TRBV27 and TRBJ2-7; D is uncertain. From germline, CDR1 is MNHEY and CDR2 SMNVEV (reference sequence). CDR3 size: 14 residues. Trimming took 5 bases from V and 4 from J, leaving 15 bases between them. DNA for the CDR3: TGTGCCAGCAGTCTATTGCGGTCCTCATACGAGCAGTACTTC. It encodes CASSLLRSSYEQYF.

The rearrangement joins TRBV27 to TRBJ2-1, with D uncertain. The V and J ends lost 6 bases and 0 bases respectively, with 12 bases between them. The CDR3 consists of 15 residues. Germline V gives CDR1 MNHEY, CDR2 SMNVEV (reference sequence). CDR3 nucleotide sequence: TGTGCCAGCAGACCCGGCGGTGGCTCCTACAATGAGCAGTTCTTC. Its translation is CASRPGGGSYNEQFF.

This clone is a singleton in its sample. DNA of the CDR3: TGTGCCATCAGGACTAGCGGGTTCACAGATACGCAGTATTTT. This gives the protein CAIRTSGFTDTQYF. V gene TRBV10-3 combines with J gene TRBJ2-3; 10 nucleotides match TRBD2. Trimming removed 6 bases from V and 2 bases from J; junction bases left unmatched: 2. CDR3 size: 14 residues. The germline gives CDR1 ENHRY, CDR2 SYGVKD.

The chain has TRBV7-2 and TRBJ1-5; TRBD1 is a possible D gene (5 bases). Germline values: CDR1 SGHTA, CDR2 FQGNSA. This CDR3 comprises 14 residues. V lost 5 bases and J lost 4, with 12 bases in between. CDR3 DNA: TGTGCCAGCAGCCCACATTCAGGGAATCAGCCCCAGCATTTT. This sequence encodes CASSPHSGNQPQHF.

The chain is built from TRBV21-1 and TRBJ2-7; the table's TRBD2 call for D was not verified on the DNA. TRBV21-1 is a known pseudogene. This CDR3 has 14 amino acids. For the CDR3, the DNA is TGTGCCAGCAGCAAAGGGAGGACCGTCTACGAGCAGTACTTC. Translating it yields CASSKGRTVYEQYF.

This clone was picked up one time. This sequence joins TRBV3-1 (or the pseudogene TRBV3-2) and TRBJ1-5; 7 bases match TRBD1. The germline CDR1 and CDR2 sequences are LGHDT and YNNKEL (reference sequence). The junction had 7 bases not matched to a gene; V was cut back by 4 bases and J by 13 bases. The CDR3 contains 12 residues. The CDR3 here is CASSRKGAFQHF. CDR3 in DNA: TGTGCCAGCAGCCGAAAGGGGGCTTTTCAGCATTTT.

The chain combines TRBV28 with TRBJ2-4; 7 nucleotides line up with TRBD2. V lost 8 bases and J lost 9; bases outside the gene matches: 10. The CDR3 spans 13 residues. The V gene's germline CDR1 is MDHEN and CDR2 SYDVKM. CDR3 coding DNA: TGTGCCAGCGAATCGGCGGGAGTGATCATTCAGTACTTC. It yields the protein CASESAGVIIQYF.

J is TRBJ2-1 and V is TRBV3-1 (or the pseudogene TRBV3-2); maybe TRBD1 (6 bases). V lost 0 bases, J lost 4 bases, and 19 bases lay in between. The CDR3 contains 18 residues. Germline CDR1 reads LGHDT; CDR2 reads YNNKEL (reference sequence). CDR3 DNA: TGTGCCAGCAGCCAAGAGCCGGGACACCCAAAAGGATACAATGAGCAGTTCTTC. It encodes CASSQEPGHPKGYNEQFF.

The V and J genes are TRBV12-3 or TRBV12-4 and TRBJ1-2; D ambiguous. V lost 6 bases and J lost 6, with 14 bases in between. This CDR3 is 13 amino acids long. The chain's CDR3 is CASSHRRGNGYTF. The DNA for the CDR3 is TGTGCCAGCAGCCATCGTCGGGGAAATGGCTACACCTTC.

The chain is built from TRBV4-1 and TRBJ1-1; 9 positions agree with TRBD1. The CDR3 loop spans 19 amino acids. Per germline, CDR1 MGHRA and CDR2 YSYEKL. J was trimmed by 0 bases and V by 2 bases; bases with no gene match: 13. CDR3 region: CASSQPRDREVEMNTEAFF. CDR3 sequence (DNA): TGCGCCAGCAGCCAACCCCGGGACAGGGAGGTCGAAATGAACACTGAAGCTTTCTTT.

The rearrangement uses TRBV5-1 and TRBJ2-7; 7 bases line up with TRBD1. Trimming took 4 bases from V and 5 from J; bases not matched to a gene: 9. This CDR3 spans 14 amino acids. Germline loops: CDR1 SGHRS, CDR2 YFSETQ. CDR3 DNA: TGCGCCAGCAGCCGACAGGGATTAGGCCACGAGCAGTACTTC. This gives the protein CASSRQGLGHEQYF.